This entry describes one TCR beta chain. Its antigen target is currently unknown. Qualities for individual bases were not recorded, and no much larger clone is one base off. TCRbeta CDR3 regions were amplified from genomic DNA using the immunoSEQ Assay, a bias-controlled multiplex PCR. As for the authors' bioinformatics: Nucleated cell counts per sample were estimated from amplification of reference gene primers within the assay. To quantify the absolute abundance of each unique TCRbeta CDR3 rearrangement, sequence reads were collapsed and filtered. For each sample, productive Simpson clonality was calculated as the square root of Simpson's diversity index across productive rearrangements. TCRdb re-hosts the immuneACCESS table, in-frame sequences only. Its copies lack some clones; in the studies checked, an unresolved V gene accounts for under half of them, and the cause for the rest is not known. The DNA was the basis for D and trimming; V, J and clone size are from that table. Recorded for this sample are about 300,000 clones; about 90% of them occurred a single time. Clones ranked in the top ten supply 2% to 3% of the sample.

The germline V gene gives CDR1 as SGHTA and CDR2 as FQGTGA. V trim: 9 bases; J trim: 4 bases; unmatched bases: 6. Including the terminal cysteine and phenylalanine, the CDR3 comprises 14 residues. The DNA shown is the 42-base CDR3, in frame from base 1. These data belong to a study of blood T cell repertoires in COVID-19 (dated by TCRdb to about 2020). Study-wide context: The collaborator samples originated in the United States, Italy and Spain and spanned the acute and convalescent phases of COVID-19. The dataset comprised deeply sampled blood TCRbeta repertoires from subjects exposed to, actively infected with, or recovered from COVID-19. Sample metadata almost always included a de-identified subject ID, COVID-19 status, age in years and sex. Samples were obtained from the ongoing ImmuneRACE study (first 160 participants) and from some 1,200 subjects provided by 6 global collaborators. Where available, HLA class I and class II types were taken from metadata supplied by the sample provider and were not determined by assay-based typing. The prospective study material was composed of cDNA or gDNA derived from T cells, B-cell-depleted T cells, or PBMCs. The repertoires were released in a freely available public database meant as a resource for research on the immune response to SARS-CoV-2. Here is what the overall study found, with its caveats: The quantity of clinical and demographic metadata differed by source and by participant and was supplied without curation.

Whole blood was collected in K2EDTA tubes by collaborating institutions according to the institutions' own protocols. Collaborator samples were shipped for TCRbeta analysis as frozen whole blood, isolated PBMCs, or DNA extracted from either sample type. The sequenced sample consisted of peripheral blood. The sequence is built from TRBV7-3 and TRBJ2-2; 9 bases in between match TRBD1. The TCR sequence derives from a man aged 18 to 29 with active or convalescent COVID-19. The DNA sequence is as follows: TGTGCCAGTGGGACAGGGTCAGGCACCGGGGAGCTGTTTTTT. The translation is CASGTGSGTGELFF.